The entry that follows covers one T cell receptor beta chain sequence. Its matching antigen is unknown. These data originate in a study of shared clonotypes between healthy human individuals. General study results and limits: Large sequencing depth failed to make sorted-subset sequencing complete, rarefaction showed.

This CDR3 region has 14 residues. Germline-derived CDR1 and CDR2 are SGHRS and YFSETQ. V shed 3 bases and J 12 bases; nucleotides not matched to a gene: 8. Replicate PCRs run on sorted subsets employed approximately 200 ng DNA, 30,000 to 35,000 T cell genomes. The data were produced by immunoSEQ multiplex PCR, yet TCRdb's version contains in-frame clones alone and is incomplete. The sample consists of 650,000 to 750,000 clones, 60% to 80% of them appearing once. J is TRBJ2-1 and V is TRBV5-1, with 11 positions matching TRBD2. This sequence was found in a woman aged 25 to 45 in good health. The sequenced sample was memory CD4+ T cells sorted from blood. Subset here: CD45RA-negative fraction. CDR3 nucleotide sequence: TGCGCCAGCAGCTCCGGGACTAGCGGACTGGGGCAGTTCTTC. Protein: CASSSGTSGLGQFF.